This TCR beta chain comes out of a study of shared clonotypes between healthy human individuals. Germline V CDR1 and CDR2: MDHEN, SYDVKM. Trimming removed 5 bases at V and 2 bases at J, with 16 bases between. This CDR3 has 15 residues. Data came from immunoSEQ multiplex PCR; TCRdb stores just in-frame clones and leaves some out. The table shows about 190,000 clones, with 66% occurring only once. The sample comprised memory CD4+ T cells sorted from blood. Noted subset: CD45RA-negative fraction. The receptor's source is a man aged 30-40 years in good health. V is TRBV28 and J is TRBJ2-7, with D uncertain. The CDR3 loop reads CASSQQQIRAYEQYF. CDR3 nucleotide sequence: TGTGCCAGCAGTCAACAGCAGATAAGGGCCTACGAGCAGTACTTC.